This entry describes one T cell receptor beta chain. Its antigen target is currently unknown. Because it lacks the conserved phenylalanine or tryptophan at the end, this CDR3 is likely a read error. The limits of the CDR3 on the DNA are not certain, so only TCRdb's listed CDR3 is given. The sample originates from a study of cytomegalovirus exposure and HLA in healthy donors (dated by TCRdb to 2016 to 2017). In the study overall: According to an earlier analysis of several hundred of the donors, some 180 million T cells yielded 117 million unique TCR beta sequences and about 300 Gb of sequence data. Roughly 300 gigabases of sequencing data and 80 million or so unique TCR sequences were included in an early release covering roughly 600 HLA-typed donors. Of the roughly 410 genotyped donors, 80% to 90% were placed in the genetic ancestry cluster associated with self-reported Caucasian donors. The aim of the study was to test whether cataloging public T cell receptors could identify signatures of past pathogen exposure. The study used immunosequencing to profile the T cell repertoires of under 700 subjects and linked those repertoires to cytomegalovirus serostatus. Along with the roughly 610-subject first cohort, a separate validation cohort of more than 90 different subjects was used. To predict cytomegalovirus infection status, the study combined high-throughput TCR immunosequencing, statistical association of individual TCRs with disease status, and machine learning. In a later analysis, previously published TCR beta repertoires from about 640 donors were re-analyzed and high-resolution HLA genotyping was added so that TCR occurrence patterns could be studied. The later analysis used no new phenotypic data to find candidate immune exposures, relying instead on TCR beta sequences and their occurrence across donors. An earlier analysis of nearly 600 of the donors applied high-throughput TCR beta sequencing to assess whether each TCR beta V gene segment acted as functional or pseudogenic. Donor age, sex, ethnicity and CMV serostatus were compiled together with the repertoire data. A later genetic analysis used genome-wide SNP genotypes for about three fifths of the 666 donors, treating that subset as a discovery cohort. Every repertoire in the discovery cohort had been generated on one and the same sequencing platform. HLA typing included class I and class II loci at four-digit resolution. The number of typed donors differed by locus: 629-630 for A, B, C, DRB1 and DQB1; 522 for DQA1; approximately 600 for DPA1; and 400 to 480 for DPB1. Because of strong linkage in the cohort, five DR-DQ haplotypes were treated as single units for association and clustering. Among about 360 genotyped donors of the cohort, an average of 235,054 unique TCR beta nucleotide sequences were sequenced per donor, roughly 18% of them non-productive. Points the paper makes about the study in general: Because counts were too low, some 17 rarely observed V segments, including chromosome 9 orphons, were excluded from the earlier analysis of some 540 of the donors. A later genetic analysis reported fewer N-insertions in productive TCRs among donors in an Asian-associated ancestry cluster than the roughly 650-donor mean. In vitro tests confirmed that a few of the cytomegalovirus-associated TCR beta chains recognize cytomegalovirus antigens. At a false discovery rate of 0.05, a later analysis linked 16,951 TCR beta sequences to specific HLA alleles. According to a later analysis, most CMV-associated TCR beta chains appeared to be HLA-restricted, and the HLA associations seemed to be driven largely by CMV exposure. Presence/absence analyses assumed roughly uniform sequencing depth across donors, an assumption that may not hold. A later analysis reported that several top co-occurrence clusters appeared linked to parvovirus B19, influenza, CMV and Epstein-Barr virus. V-gene and J-gene trimming of TCR beta chains was associated with a missense DCLRE1C variant in a later genetic analysis, and the association was replicated in an independent cohort. Most TCR sequences were observed very rarely across donors, whereas some public TCRs were present in many individuals. Correlated functional status among segregating V segments might be attributable to linkage disequilibrium, but an unknown experimental factor could not be ruled out. The only immune exposure information available for the cohort was CMV serostatus. A total of fewer than 200 TCR beta chains were listed by the study as associated with cytomegalovirus. According to a later analysis, TCR association rates differed among HLA loci, with DRB1 alleles showing the most associated TCRs and HLA-C alleles showing the fewest. Cytomegalovirus status was reported to be diagnosed by the classifier with high specificity and sensitivity in both the original and validation cohorts. A later analysis found that HLA-associated TCR beta chains were more clonally expanded and had lower generation probabilities than equally common non-associated chains. A further reported finding was that TCR beta sequences accurately predicted the HLA-A and HLA-B alleles for most subjects in the first cohort. According to the authors, the approach could potentially be generalized to other disease states and immunological phenotypes. Because HLA typing was missing for some donors at each locus, association tests included only the typed subset. The cohort was sequenced for TCR beta chains only, and without alpha or paired-chain data the features that could be detected were limited. The sequencing pipeline was judged likely to have produced a cluster of highly shared sequence variants as a technical artifact. In an earlier analysis of several hundred of the donors, most TCR beta V segments were observed in productive rearrangements about 87% or about 30% of the time, broadly matching IMGT annotations. Assigning TCR associations to individual alleles was difficult when HLA alleles, especially DR and DQ, strongly co-occurred.

Library creation used the immunoSEQ multiplex PCR assay. A mixture of 60 forward primers for TCR Vbeta segments and 13 reverse primers for TCR Jbeta segments was used in the multiplex PCR. The CDR3 region of rearranged TCR beta genes was amplified from genomic DNA by a multiplex PCR assay. Amplified TCR beta libraries were sequenced as 87-base-pair reads on the Illumina HiSeq System. On the authors' methods: A later analysis counted about 80 million unique TCR beta chains across the 690 or so repertoires, and around 9.9 million of these chains were shared by at least two donors. A nearest-neighbor algorithm error-corrected the raw reads and collapsed the reads into unique sequences, merging closely related sequences to remove PCR and sequencing errors. Alignment of CDR3 sequences to IMGT reference sequences was used to assign V, D and J gene segments. For a sequence to be retained, a match of at least six nucleotides was required to both a V gene segment and a J gene segment. A rearrangement counted as productive if the CDR3 had no stop codons and remained in frame with V and J, and every other rearrangement counted as non-productive. Following IMGT convention, CDR3 was defined as the stretch from the second conserved V-encoded cysteine to the conserved J-encoded phenylalanine. The earlier analysis of 500 to 750 of the donors excluded any sequence lacking an unambiguous match to a single V gene segment. An earlier analysis of 500 to 700 of the donors classified V segments as functional when productive rearrangements were above 56.7% and as segregating when the standard deviation between donors was above 5%. To diagnose cytomegalovirus status from the catalog of TCR beta chain sequences, a statistical classification framework was built. In a later analysis, TCR nucleotide sequences were compared against IMGT/GENE-DB human TR gene sequences so that V and J genes could be assigned. Using the TCRdist pipeline, a later analysis assigned CDR3 sequences along with most-parsimonious VDJ recombination scenarios. A later analysis defined each TCR beta chain by its CDR3 amino acid sequence plus V-gene family, and excluded reads lacking a unique V-gene family. To address suspected cross-contamination and a sequencing artifact, a later analysis removed over 500 highly shared, low-generation-probability nucleotide sequences. In a later analysis, a clonal expansion index was calculated for each public chain from normalized within-repertoire ranks of inferred template counts. Generation probabilities in a later analysis came from a VDJ recombination model fitted to out-of-frame rearrangements, and those results were checked against IGoR. A later analysis scored TCR-TCR, TCR-HLA and TCR-CMV co-occurrence with hypergeometric tests, applying a repertoire-size bias correction to TCR pairs. To estimate false discovery rates, a later analysis permuted the HLA or CMV assignments 20 times. In a later analysis, co-occurring TCRs were grouped with DBSCAN, and TCRdist sequence similarity was added when clustering was performed within HLA-allele-positive subsets. Co-occurrence clustering excluded repertoires with fewer than 30,000 or more than 120,000 public chains, plus five with anomalous nucleotide sharing. TCRdb stores this immuneACCESS table with in-frame sequences only. Part of the clones is absent; in the studies checked, under half of the shortfall reflects unresolved V genes, and no reason is known for the rest. The V and J calls and clone size come from that table; D and trimming were worked out from the DNA. Within this sample are approximately 150,000 clones, with around 77% of them counted one time only. The top ten constitute around 1.4% of the sample.

The cohort was made up of approximately 670 healthy bone marrow donors. At the time of sampling, all cohort members were nominally healthy, though unrecorded immune exposures were likely present. The donor tested CMV seronegative, placing the donor among the 352 seronegative members of the cohort. A peripheral blood sample was provided by each donor, and peripheral blood mononuclear cells were used for TCR beta sequencing. The Qiagen DNeasy Blood Extraction Kit was used to extract genomic DNA from the blood cell samples. Sequencing used PBMCs. The origin of this receptor is a man in his sixties in good health and CMV-seronegative.

The CDR3 region: CARPSRNRESGSPERGFV. Rearrangement joined TRBV19 to TRBJ1-2; the listed D gene, TRBD1, was not tested against the DNA. The germline V gene (reference sequence) specifies LNHDA as CDR1 and SQIVND as CDR2. The CDR3 comprises 18 residues, both ends counted.